These 13 T cell receptor beta chains came from one sample sequenced in a study of OX40 agonist ivuxolimab in advanced cancers. The data were produced by immunoSEQ multiplex PCR, yet TCRdb's version contains in-frame clones alone and is incomplete. The table lists roughly 100,000 clones, 70% to 90% of them singletons, with around 0.76% in the top ten. This specimen was CD4+ or CD8+ T cells sorted from blood, taken in a trial of the OX40 agonist ivuxolimab. The receptors derive from an adult with an advanced solid tumor such as melanoma, head and neck, liver or kidney cancer.

The rearrangement uses TRBV6-5 and TRBJ2-7, with D maybe TRBD1 (6 bases). CDR1 MNHEY and CDR2 SVGAGI come from the germline V gene. Deletions cut 2 bases from V and 2 bases from J, with 16 bases between. This CDR3 is built from 16 residues. The CDR3 region is CASSYGDTRRPYEQYF. As DNA, the CDR3 is TGTGCCAGCAGTTACGGGGACACCCGGCGCCCCTACGAGCAGTACTTC.

The V and J genes are TRBV5-4 and TRBJ1-2; D is unresolved. This CDR3 is built from 13 residues. CDR1 is SGHNT and CDR2 is YYREEE in the germline V gene (reference sequence). V lost 4 bases and J 5 bases, leaving 12 bases between the germline ends. In DNA form, the CDR3 reads TGTGCCAGCAGCCCTGACGGGCCATATGGCTACACCTTC. Translation: CASSPDGPYGYTF.

The chain couples TRBV2 to TRBJ2-5, with unresolved D. Germline assignment: CDR1 SNHLY and CDR2 FYNNEI. The CDR3 runs 15 residues. V dropped 3 bases and J dropped 2 bases, with 13 bases sitting between them. The CDR3, as DNA: TGTGCCAGCAGTGAGGAACAGTCGAAACAAGAGACCCAGTACTTC. As protein: CASSEEQSKQETQYF.

J is TRBJ1-2 and V is TRBV5-1; D not resolved. Trimming shortened V by 0 bases and J by 4 bases, and 10 bases separated the two germline ends. Germline CDR1 and CDR2: SGHRS and YFSETQ. The CDR3 sequence is 14 residues long. The DNA for the CDR3 is TGCGCCAGCAGCTTGGATGGGTCCTTCTATGGCTACACCTTC. This codes for CASSLDGSFYGYTF.

The V and J genes are TRBV2 and TRBJ2-3, with D perhaps TRBD2 (5 bases). Germline CDR1 and CDR2: SNHLY and FYNNEI. There are 14 residues in the CDR3. Trimming took 7 bases from V and 0 from J, leaving 11 bases between them. The CDR3 region is CASTSDSSTDTQYF. The CDR3 region has the DNA TGTGCCAGCACTTCGGACTCGAGCACAGATACGCAGTATTTT.

The sample holds one count of this clone. The chain has TRBV11-2 and TRBJ2-5, with 9 bases fitting TRBD1. The CDR3 is 13 residues long. V shed 3 bases, J shed 10 bases, and the junction held 6 bases outside the gene matches. In germline, CDR1 is SGHAT, CDR2 FQNNGV. The DNA for the CDR3 is TGTGCCAGCAGCTTCCAACCGGGACAGGGCCAGTACTTC. Its translation is CASSFQPGQGQYF.

The V gene is TRBV7-9, the J gene TRBJ2-2; D unresolved. Germline values: CDR1 SEHNR, CDR2 FQNEAQ (reference sequence). The CDR3 has 15 amino acids. V lost 2 bases and J 9 bases, leaving 16 bases between the germline ends. Here the CDR3 reads CASSLLSSALRELFF. DNA of the CDR3: TGTGCCAGCAGCTTACTCTCTTCCGCTTTAAGGGAGCTGTTTTTT.

The V call is TRBV5-6, the J call TRBJ2-2; D is perhaps TRBD1 (5 bases). CDR3 length: 15 residues. Germline CDR1 and CDR2: SGHDT and YYEEEE. V was trimmed by 4 bases and J by 6 bases, leaving 16 bases between them. CDR3 sequence: CASSPVGLRSGELFF. CDR3 sequence (DNA): TGTGCCAGCAGCCCTGTGGGGCTGCGTTCCGGGGAGCTGTTTTTT.

This chain links TRBV19 with TRBJ2-5; D is uncertain. This CDR3 has 14 residues. V was trimmed by 2 bases and J by 2 bases, leaving 9 bases between them. CDR1 and CDR2 from the germline V gene are LNHDA and SQIVND (reference sequence). CDR3 residues: CASSIKSRQETQYF. CDR3 in DNA: TGTGCCAGTAGTATAAAATCTCGGCAAGAGACCCAGTACTTC.

The rearrangement joins TRBV11-1 to TRBJ2-1; the match to TRBD2 covers 7 bases. J was trimmed by 7 bases and V by 5 bases; bases with no gene match: 8. The CDR3 spans 14 residues. The germline CDR1 and CDR2 sequences are SGHAT and FQDESV (reference sequence). The CDR3 DNA reads TGTGCCAGCAGCCCCCCAGCGGGGCCTAATGAGCAGTTCTTC. It codes for CASSPPAGPNEQFF.

The rearrangement links TRBV7-2 to TRBJ2-2, with D possibly being TRBD2 (7 bases). The germline gives CDR1 SGHTA, CDR2 FQGNSA. Deletions cut 3 bases from V and 4 bases from J, with 12 bases between. The length of the CDR3 is 15 residues. Here the CDR3 DNA reads TGTGCCAGCAGCTTTCTAGGGGGGGCCACCGGGGAGCTGTTTTTT. Translating gives CASSFLGGATGELFF.

The V and J genes are TRBV19 and TRBJ1-1, with D hard to call. Trimming removed 3 bases at V and 0 bases at J, with 11 bases between. From germline, CDR1 is LNHDA and CDR2 SQIVND (reference sequence). The CDR3 totals 15 residues. The CDR3 here is CASSMAAGMNTEAFF. The CDR3 DNA reads TGTGCCAGTAGTATGGCGGCAGGTATGAACACTGAAGCTTTCTTT.

The CDR3 protein is CASSQGNSPLHF. The CDR3 region has the DNA TGTGCCAGCAGCCAGGGAAATTCACCCCTCCACTTT. The chain links TRBV7-2 to TRBJ1-6; D is possibly TRBD1 (5 bases). There are 12 residues in the CDR3. Trimming stripped 5 bases from V and 7 bases from J, with 6 bases between. The germline CDR1 and CDR2 sequences are SGHTA and FQGNSA.